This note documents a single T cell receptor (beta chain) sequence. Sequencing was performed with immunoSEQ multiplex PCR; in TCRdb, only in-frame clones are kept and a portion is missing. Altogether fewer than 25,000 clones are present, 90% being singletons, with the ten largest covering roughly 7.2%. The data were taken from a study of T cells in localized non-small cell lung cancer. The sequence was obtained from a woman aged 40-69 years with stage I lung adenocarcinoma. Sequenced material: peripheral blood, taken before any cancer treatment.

CDR3 nucleotides: TGTGCCAGCTCACCGTTCGGGCGGGATTGGAAAGATACGCAGTATTTT. Translation: CASSPFGRDWKDTQYF. The gene calls are TRBV18 and TRBJ2-3, with a possible D match to TRBD2 (6 bases). V gave up 3 bases and J gave up 5 bases, with 18 bases separating them. Per germline, CDR1 KGHSH and CDR2 LQKENI. CDR3 size: 16 residues.